A selection of T cell receptor beta chains follows, all from one sample in a study of identical twins. From the 5' RACE reads, TCRdb called clonotypes with MiXCR, one entry per CDR3 protein. The table lists some 710,000 distinct CDR3 sequences, 5.5% to 7.5% of them singletons. The sample comprised naive T cells sorted from blood. These receptors all stem from a man younger than 35 in good health. CDR3s include the opening cysteine and the closing phenylalanine or tryptophan. Each record gives: D gene, V gene, J gene, clone size, CDR3 protein, CDR3 DNA. D genes are given only for firm matches. Part of the rows lack a size; the others show once, few, many or a class for expanded clones.

d_gene: TRBD1
v_gene: TRBV7-3
j_gene: TRBJ1-6
abundance: -
CDR3aa: CASSTDRADSPLHF
CDR3nt: TGTGCCAGCAGCACGGACAGGGCGGATTCACCCCTCCACTTT

d_gene: -
v_gene: TRBV3-1
j_gene: TRBJ2-5
abundance: -
CDR3aa: CASSQATGQNQETQYF
CDR3nt: TGTGCCAGCAGCCAAGCGACTGGGCAGAACCAAGAGACCCAGTACTTC

d_gene: TRBD1
v_gene: TRBV6-2/TRBV6-3
j_gene: TRBJ1-5
abundance: few
CDR3aa: CASNPGQGANQPQHF
CDR3nt: TGTGCCAGCAATCCGGGACAGGGGGCCAATCAGCCCCAGCATTTT

d_gene: -
v_gene: TRBV6-1
j_gene: TRBJ1-1
abundance: many
CDR3aa: CASRPTASNTEAFF
CDR3nt: TGTGCCAGCAGACCGACAGCCTCGAACACTGAAGCTTTCTTT

d_gene: TRBD2
v_gene: TRBV6-1
j_gene: TRBJ2-2
abundance: many
CDR3aa: CASSSGTSGRNTGELFF
CDR3nt: TGTGCCAGCAGCTCTGGGACTAGCGGGAGAAACACCGGGGAGCTGTTTTTT

d_gene: -
v_gene: TRBV12-3/TRBV12-4
j_gene: TRBJ2-1
abundance: -
CDR3aa: CASCLEYNEQFF
CDR3nt: TGTGCCTCCTGTTTGGAATACAATGAGCAGTTCTTC

d_gene: TRBD2
v_gene: TRBV18
j_gene: TRBJ2-3
abundance: -
CDR3aa: CASSPAAGADTQYF
CDR3nt: TGTGCCAGCTCACCAGCAGCGGGAGCTGATACGCAGTATTTT

d_gene: -
v_gene: TRBV6-2/TRBV6-3
j_gene: TRBJ2-7
abundance: many
CDR3aa: CASSYYPTYEQYF
CDR3nt: TGTGCCAGCAGTTACTACCCCACCTACGAGCAGTACTTC

d_gene: -
v_gene: TRBV12-3/TRBV12-4
j_gene: TRBJ2-1
abundance: many
CDR3aa: CASTRGSRSFF
CDR3nt: TGTGCCAGCACCCGGGGGAGTCGCTCGTTCTTC

d_gene: TRBD1
v_gene: TRBV29-1
j_gene: TRBJ2-3
abundance: many
CDR3aa: CSVDLGQGITDTQYF
CDR3nt: TGCAGCGTTGACCTGGGACAGGGTATCACAGATACGCAGTATTTT

d_gene: TRBD2
v_gene: TRBV28
j_gene: TRBJ2-1
abundance: few
CDR3aa: CASSLQRTSAYNEQFF
CDR3nt: TGTGCCAGCAGTCTACAAAGGACTAGCGCCTACAATGAGCAGTTCTTC

d_gene: -
v_gene: TRBV29-1
j_gene: TRBJ1-2
abundance: many
CDR3aa: CSTLERGYGYTF
CDR3nt: TGCAGCACCCTGGAGAGGGGCTATGGCTACACCTTC

d_gene: -
v_gene: TRBV12-3/TRBV12-4
j_gene: TRBJ2-2
abundance: many
CDR3aa: CASSLSTGGGAGELFF
CDR3nt: TGTGCCAGCAGTCTCTCCACGGGGGGCGGAGCCGGGGAGCTGTTTTTT

d_gene: TRBD1
v_gene: TRBV7-9
j_gene: TRBJ1-5
abundance: many
CDR3aa: CASSLGTGIRNQPQHF
CDR3nt: TGTGCCAGCAGCTTGGGGACAGGGATTCGCAATCAGCCCCAGCATTTT

d_gene: -
v_gene: TRBV12-3/TRBV12-4
j_gene: TRBJ2-2
abundance: -
CDR3aa: CASSSGPVGTGELFF
CDR3nt: TGTGCCAGCAGTTCAGGGCCCGTGGGGACCGGGGAGCTGTTTTTT

d_gene: -
v_gene: TRBV29-1
j_gene: TRBJ2-1
abundance: many
CDR3aa: CSGSSPYNEQFF
CDR3nt: TGCAGCGGGTCAAGCCCCTACAATGAGCAGTTCTTC

d_gene: TRBD1
v_gene: TRBV5-1
j_gene: TRBJ1-1
abundance: many
CDR3aa: CASSLFQGERLNTEAFF
CDR3nt: TGCGCCAGCAGCTTGTTTCAGGGGGAACGGTTGAACACTGAAGCTTTCTTT

d_gene: TRBD2
v_gene: TRBV11-1
j_gene: TRBJ2-1
abundance: -
CDR3aa: CASSSTKLSASGETYNEQFF
CDR3nt: TGTGCCAGCAGCTCCACAAAACTCTCTGCTAGCGGAGAGACCTACAATGAGCAGTTCTTC

d_gene: -
v_gene: TRBV10-1
j_gene: TRBJ2-3
abundance: many
CDR3aa: CASSQDTSTDTQYF
CDR3nt: TGCGCCAGCAGTCAGGACACCAGCACAGATACGCAGTATTTT

d_gene: TRBD1
v_gene: TRBV2
j_gene: TRBJ2-1
abundance: many
CDR3aa: CASSESGTGGYDEQFF
CDR3nt: TGTGCCAGCAGTGAATCTGGGACAGGGGGTTACGATGAGCAGTTCTTC